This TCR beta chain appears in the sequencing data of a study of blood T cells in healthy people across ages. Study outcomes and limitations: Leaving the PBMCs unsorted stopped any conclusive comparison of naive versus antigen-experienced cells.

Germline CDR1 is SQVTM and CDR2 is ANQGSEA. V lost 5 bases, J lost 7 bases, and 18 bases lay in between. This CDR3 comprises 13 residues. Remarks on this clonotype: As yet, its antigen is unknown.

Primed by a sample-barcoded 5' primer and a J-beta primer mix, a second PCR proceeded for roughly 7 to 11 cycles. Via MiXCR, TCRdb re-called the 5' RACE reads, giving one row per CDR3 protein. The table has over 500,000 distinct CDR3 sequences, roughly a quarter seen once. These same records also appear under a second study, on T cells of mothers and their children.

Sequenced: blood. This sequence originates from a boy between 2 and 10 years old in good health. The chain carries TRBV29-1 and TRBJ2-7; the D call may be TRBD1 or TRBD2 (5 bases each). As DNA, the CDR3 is TGCAGCGTTAGGGACGGAGGATTGGGAGAGCAGTACTTC. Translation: CSVRDGGLGEQYF.